The following is a TCR beta chain sequence with its context. Its antigen is not identified. The CDR3 spans 11 residues. V dropped 3 bases and J dropped 10 bases, with 9 bases sitting between them. CDR1 is LNHDA and CDR2 is SQIVND in the germline V gene (reference sequence). This entry belongs to a study of cytomegalovirus exposure and HLA in healthy donors. Notes on the study in general: A missense variant in DCLRE1C was later tied to TCR beta V- and J-gene trimming.

The PCR made use of 60 Vbeta and 13 Jbeta primers. Clones were read by immunoSEQ multiplex PCR, and TCRdb kept only the in-frame ones, dropping some. There are under 200,000 clones in the sample; about 85% occur only once, and approximately 6.8% lies in the top ten. V and J are TRBV19 and TRBJ1-1; D uncertain. The source is a male donor in good health and CMV-seropositive. Sequenced material: PBMCs. The DNA of the CDR3 is TGTGCCAGTAGTATCCGGGAGGGAGCTTTCTTT. Its translation: CASSIREGAFF.